The present TCR beta chain was sequenced within a study of blood T cells in healthy people across ages. For the study at large: When template switching was applied, about one barcoded beta molecule was captured per two T cells.

The germline V gene encodes CDR1 SNHLY and CDR2 FYNNEI. J gave up 4 bases and V 8 bases, and 5 bases lay outside the gene matches. The CDR3 has 14 residues. At least 5.5 micrograms of total RNA were extracted per sample. A second PCR of 7 to 11 cycles used a sample-barcoded 5' primer and a J-beta primer mix. Researchers report that each sample yielded at least 2.5 million CDR3-containing paired-end reads. TCRdb re-analysed the 5' RACE reads in MiXCR, keeping a single row per CDR3 protein. The sample contains approximately 290,000 distinct CDR3 sequences, 25% to 30% of which appear only once. The TCR comes from a woman aged 70 to 79 in good health. The chain combines TRBV2 with TRBJ2-4; 10 bases match TRBD1. Sequencing was performed on blood. The CDR3 here is CASGPGQGKNIQYF. The CDR3 coding sequence is TGTGCCAGCGGACCGGGACAGGGGAAAAACATTCAGTACTTC.